These 21 T cell receptor beta chains were sequenced from one sample in a study of T-cell reconstitution after alpha-beta-depleted transplantation in children. Construction of the TCRbeta library involved unique molecular identifiers. TCRdb recomputed calls from the PCR reads with MiXCR, one row per CDR3 protein. This sample has 250,000 to 400,000 distinct CDR3 sequences, with over 20% found just once. Sequenced material: PBMCs, mostly from graft donor cells, taken 180 days after TCRalphabeta/CD19-depleted stem cell transplant. These receptors were collected from a male patient aged 10 to 17 who had a stem cell transplant for acute lymphoblastic leukemia, so the T cells may come from the graft donor.

The genes are TRBV18 and TRBJ2-7; the D is unclear. Looked up from germline, CDR1 is KGHSH and CDR2 is LQKENI. Trimming left V 4 bases short and J 0 bases short, with 10 bases between. CDR3 length: 14 amino acids. CDR3 nucleotides: TGTGCCAGCTCACTCCTGACCCACTCCTACGAGCAGTACTTC. It encodes CASSLLTHSYEQYF.

In its sample, this clonotype was seen many times. This rearrangement joins TRBV12-3 or TRBV12-4 to TRBJ2-1, with 11 bases identical to TRBD2. V was clipped by 5 bases and J by 4 bases; unmatched bases: 4. This CDR3 comprises 15 residues. CDR3 region: CASSPLAGVYNEQFF. The DNA for the CDR3 is TGTGCCAGCAGTCCACTAGCGGGAGTGTACAATGAGCAGTTCTTC.

This clonotype has more than one count but fewer than ten. The V gene is TRBV15, the J gene TRBJ2-7; 10 positions match TRBD2. CDR1 and CDR2 (germline): LNHNV, YYDKDF (reference sequence). Trimming removed 3 bases from V and 4 bases from J; junction bases left unmatched: 3. There are 14 residues in the CDR3. The CDR3 DNA reads as TGTGCCACCAGCAGCCTTAGCGGGAGGTACGAGCAGTACTTC. It specifies CATSSLSGRYEQYF.

Only a few counts were recorded for this clonotype. The chain is built from TRBV5-1 and TRBJ1-2, with 10 positions matching TRBD1. V lost 4 bases, J lost 3 bases, and 6 bases stayed unmatched. Germline V gene lookup returns CDR1 SGHRS and CDR2 YFSETQ. The length of the CDR3 is 15 residues. CDR3: CASSVDRGRDYGYTF. The DNA for the CDR3 is TGCGCCAGCAGCGTCGACAGGGGGCGCGACTATGGCTACACCTTC.

This clonotype was detected a few times. The chain couples TRBV3-1 to TRBJ1-4; D gene uncertain. Germline CDR1 is LGHDT and CDR2 is YNNKEL (reference sequence). V gave up 1 base and J gave up 4 bases, with 10 bases separating them. The CDR3 sequence is 15 residues long. The CDR3 loop is CASSQVSGINEKLFF. CDR3 coding DNA: TGTGCCAGCAGCCAAGTGTCGGGGATTAATGAAAAACTGTTTTTT.

By its share, this clonotype is medium-sized. The rearrangement links TRBV7-9 to TRBJ2-7, with D possibly being TRBD2 (6 bases). V gave up 3 bases and J gave up 0 bases, with 9 bases separating them. The length of the CDR3 is 14 residues. Germline values: CDR1 SEHNR, CDR2 FQNEAQ (reference sequence). CDR3 sequence (DNA): TGTGCCAGCAGCTTCGCGGGAAGCTCCTACGAGCAGTACTTC. Translating it yields CASSFAGSSYEQYF.

V and J are TRBV12-3 or TRBV12-4 and TRBJ2-1; 10 bases are shared with TRBD1. Trimming removed 7 bases from V and 10 bases from J; junction bases left unmatched: 10. The CDR3 is 14 amino acids. The CDR3 spells CASKSGQGTREQFF. CDR3 nucleotides: TGTGCCAGCAAATCGGGACAGGGGACCCGCGAGCAGTTCTTC.

V is TRBV4-2 and J is TRBJ2-1; D gene unclear. This CDR3 spans 14 amino acids. V lost 5 bases and J 9 bases, leaving 17 bases between the germline ends. Germline assignment: CDR1 LGHNA and CDR2 YNFKEQ. This CDR3 reads CASSVDRGSLEQFF. CDR3 bases: TGTGCCAGCAGCGTCGACCGAGGTAGCCTTGAGCAGTTCTTC.

This clonotype was counted only a few times. The chain combines TRBV7-3 with TRBJ2-1; the match to TRBD1 covers 7 bases. The CDR3 length is 13 residues. J gave up 5 bases and V 6 bases, and 4 bases lay outside the gene matches. Germline loops: CDR1 SGHTA, CDR2 FQGTGA. The CDR3 here is CASRPTGDNEQFF. The CDR3 region has the DNA TGTGCCAGCAGACCAACAGGGGACAATGAGCAGTTCTTC.

This clonotype was seen more than once but under ten times. The rearrangement uses TRBV27 and TRBJ2-7; 13 bases are a match to TRBD2. With 2 bases clipped from V and 5 bases from J, the junction kept 3 bases outside the gene matches. Germline CDR1 and CDR2: MNHEY and SMNVEV (reference sequence). This CDR3 has 15 residues. CDR3 sequence (DNA): TGTGCCAGCAGTTTAGGGACTAGCGGGAACAACGAGCAGTACTTC. It translates to CASSLGTSGNNEQYF.

There are a few counts of this clonotype. This chain uses TRBV10-3 with TRBJ1-5, with 7 positions matching TRBD1. Germline CDR1 and CDR2: ENHRY and SYGVKD. The CDR3 contains 16 residues. V trimming: 2 bases; J trimming: 5 bases; junction bases outside the gene matches: 9. The CDR3 loop is CAISEGRDRFYQPQHF. The CDR3 DNA reads as TGTGCCATCAGTGAGGGCCGGGACAGATTTTATCAGCCCCAGCATTTT.

The gene calls are TRBV6-5 and TRBJ2-1; 7 bases agree with TRBD2. The CDR3 has 14 amino acids. The germline gives CDR1 MNHEY, CDR2 SVGAGI. The trim removed 0 bases at V and 15 bases at J, leaving 11 bases unmatched. The CDR3 protein is CASSYSGGGPPGFF. As DNA, the CDR3 is TGTGCCAGCAGTTACTCTGGGGGAGGGCCCCCGGGGTTCTTC.

At least ten counts were recorded for this clonotype. The rearrangement joins TRBV28 to TRBJ2-2; tentative D call: TRBD1 (5 bases). V lost 6 bases and J 1 base, leaving 12 bases between the germline ends. The germline V gene encodes CDR1 MDHEN and CDR2 SYDVKM. CDR3 length: 15 amino acids. CDR3 sequence (DNA): TGTGCCAGCAGACCAACCGACAGGAACACCGGGGAGCTGTTTTTT. Translating gives CASRPTDRNTGELFF.

This clonotype was seen many times. The J gene is TRBJ2-1, the V gene TRBV20-1; no clear D. CDR3 length: 11 amino acids. Germline CDR1 and CDR2: DFQATT and SNEGSKA (reference sequence). Trimming took off 2 bases at V and 7 bases at J, with 6 bases between the two ends. The CDR3 reads CSARTWNEQFF. CDR3 DNA sequence: TGCAGTGCTAGAACGTGGAATGAGCAGTTCTTC.

This rearrangement joins TRBV7-8 to TRBJ2-1; a possible D gene is TRBD2 (6 bases). CDR3 length: 12 amino acids. Germline V gene sequence: CDR1 SGHVS, CDR2 FQNEAQ. Trimming left V 9 bases short and J 8 bases short, with 14 bases between. This chain's CDR3 is CARTGTFDEQFF. CDR3 in DNA: TGTGCCAGAACCGGGACTTTCGATGAGCAGTTCTTC.

The chain combines TRBV27 with TRBJ2-1; no reliable D call. Germline V gives CDR1 MNHEY, CDR2 SMNVEV (reference sequence). The length of the CDR3 is 13 residues. Trimming took 0 bases from V and 6 from J, leaving 6 bases between them. CDR3 nucleotide sequence: TGTGCCAGCAGTTTATCGATTCTCAATGAGCAGTTCTTC. Its protein is CASSLSILNEQFF.

This clonotype was seen more than once but under ten times. The CDR3 loop reads CSVAQGRDTEAFF. CDR3 bases: TGCAGCGTTGCCCAGGGAAGGGACACTGAAGCTTTCTTT. This chain joins TRBV29-1 and TRBJ1-1; possible D gene TRBD1, 5 bases. V was clipped by 4 bases and J by 3 bases, with 12 bases between them. This CDR3 contains 13 residues. Germline V CDR1 and CDR2: SQVTM, ANQGSEA. The full variable domain, rest sourced from reference TRBV29-1 and TRBJ1-1, is SAVISQKPSRDICQRGTSLTIQCQVDSQVTMMFWYRQQPGQSLTLIATANQGSEATYESGFVIDKFPISRPNLTFSTLTVSNMSPEDSSIYLCSVAQGRDTEAFFGQGTRLTVV.

This clonotype was counted a few times. The chain is built from TRBV7-2 and TRBJ1-5; D ambiguous. The CDR3 is 13 residues long. The V and J ends lost 5 bases and 6 bases respectively, with 11 bases between them. Germline assignment: CDR1 SGHTA and CDR2 FQGNSA. As DNA, the CDR3 is TGTGCCAGCAGCCAAGGAACCGGTCAGCCCCAGCATTTT. It yields the protein CASSQGTGQPQHF. The full variable domain, in which reference TRBV7-2 and TRBJ1-5 provide the parts outside the CDR3, is GAGVSQSPSNKVTEKGKDVELRCDPISGHTALYWYRQSLGQGLEFLIYFQGNSAPDKSGLPSDRFSAERTGGSVSTLTIQRTQQEDSAVYLCASSQGTGQPQHFGDGTRLSIL.

This clonotype was seen more than once but under ten times. V is TRBV4-1 and J is TRBJ2-5, with TRBD2 identical over 8 bases. The V gene end was trimmed by 1 base and the J gene end by 4 bases; junction bases not matched to a gene: 5. The CDR3 is 15 amino acids. Looked up from germline, CDR1 is MGHRA and CDR2 is YSYEKL. The CDR3: CASSQVGLAGETQYF. The CDR3 DNA reads as TGCGCCAGCAGCCAAGTAGGGCTAGCGGGAGAGACCCAGTACTTC.

This chain connects TRBV7-9 to TRBJ2-1; TRBD1 might be the D (5 bases). V was clipped by 1 base and J by 10 bases, with 11 bases between them. The CDR3 covers 13 residues. Germline lookup yields CDR1 SEHNR and CDR2 FQNEAQ (reference sequence). In nucleotides, the CDR3 is TGTGCCAGCAGCTTAGTTCTAGGGGAAGAGCAGTTCTTC. It encodes CASSLVLGEEQFF.

The V gene is TRBV7-9, the J gene TRBJ2-2; D is unclear. V lost 5 bases to trimming and J lost 6 bases, with 13 bases between them. CDR1 and CDR2 from the germline V gene are SEHNR and FQNEAQ (reference sequence). The CDR3 consists of 14 residues. CDR3 amino acids: CASSRDFAPGELFF. DNA for the CDR3: TGTGCCAGCAGCCGTGACTTTGCCCCCGGGGAGCTGTTTTTT.